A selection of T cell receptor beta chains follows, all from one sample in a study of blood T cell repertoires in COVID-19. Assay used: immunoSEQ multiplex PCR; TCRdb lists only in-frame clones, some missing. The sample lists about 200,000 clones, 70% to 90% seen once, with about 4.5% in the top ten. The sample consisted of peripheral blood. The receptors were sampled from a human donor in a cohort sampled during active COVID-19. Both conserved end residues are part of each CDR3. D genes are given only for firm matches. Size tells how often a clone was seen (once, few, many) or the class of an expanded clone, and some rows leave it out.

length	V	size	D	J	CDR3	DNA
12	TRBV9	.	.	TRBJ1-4	CASSSAGTPLFF	TGTGCCAGCAGCTCCGCCGGGACACCTTTGTTTTTT
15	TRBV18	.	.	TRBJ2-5	CASSLTGGGVETQYF	TGTGCCAGCTCATTAACCGGGGGAGGAGTAGAGACCCAGTACTTC
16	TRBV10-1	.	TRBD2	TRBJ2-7	CATTAIGRGGSYEQYF	TGCGCCACCACCGCTATTGGCCGCGGGGGTTCCTACGAGCAGTACTTC
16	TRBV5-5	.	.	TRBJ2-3	CASSSTVQGGTDTQYF	TGTGCCAGCAGCTCTACGGTACAGGGTGGGACAGATACGCAGTATTTT
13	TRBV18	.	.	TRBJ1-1	CASSFRGNTEAFF	TGTGCCAGCTCTTTCAGGGGGAACACTGAAGCTTTCTTT
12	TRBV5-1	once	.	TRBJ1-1	CASLGQNTEAFF	TGCGCCAGCTTGGGACAGAACACTGAAGCTTTCTTT
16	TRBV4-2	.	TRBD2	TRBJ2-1	CASSPLGRRDLDEQFF	TGTGCCAGCAGCCCACTCGGGAGGCGGGATTTGGATGAGCAGTTCTTC
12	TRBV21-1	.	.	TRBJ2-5	CASSNTQETQYF	TGTGCCAGCAGCAACACACAAGAGACCCAGTACTTC
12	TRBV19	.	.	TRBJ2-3	CASSEGADTQYF	TGTGCCAGTAGTGAGGGCGCAGATACGCAGTATTTT
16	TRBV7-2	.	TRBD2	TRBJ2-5	CASSSRPLGGAETQYF	TGTGCCAGCAGCTCCCGACCTCTCGGGGGGGCCGAGACCCAGTACTTC
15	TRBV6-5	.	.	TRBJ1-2	CASSPGEGEGYGYTF	TGTGCCAGCAGTCCGGGTGAAGGGGAGGGCTATGGCTACACCTTC
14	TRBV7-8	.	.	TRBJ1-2	CASSLADTAGGYTF	TGTGCCAGCAGCTTGGCGGACACTGCTGGTGGCTACACCTTC
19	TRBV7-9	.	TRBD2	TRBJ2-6	CASGGLGTSGSSGANVLTF	TGTGCCAGCGGGGGACTCGGGACTAGCGGGAGTTCTGGGGCCAACGTCCTGACTTTC
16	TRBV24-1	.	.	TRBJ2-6	CATSDGGVLGANVLTF	TGTGCCACCAGTGACGGGGGTGTTTTAGGGGCCAACGTCCTGACTTTC
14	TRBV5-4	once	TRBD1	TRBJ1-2	CASSWGQGARGYTF	TGTGCCAGCAGCTGGGGACAGGGGGCGCGGGGCTACACCTTC
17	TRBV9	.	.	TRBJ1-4	CASSVGLNRERDEKLFF	TGTGCCAGCAGCGTAGGATTGAACAGGGAGAGGGACGAAAAACTGTTTTTT